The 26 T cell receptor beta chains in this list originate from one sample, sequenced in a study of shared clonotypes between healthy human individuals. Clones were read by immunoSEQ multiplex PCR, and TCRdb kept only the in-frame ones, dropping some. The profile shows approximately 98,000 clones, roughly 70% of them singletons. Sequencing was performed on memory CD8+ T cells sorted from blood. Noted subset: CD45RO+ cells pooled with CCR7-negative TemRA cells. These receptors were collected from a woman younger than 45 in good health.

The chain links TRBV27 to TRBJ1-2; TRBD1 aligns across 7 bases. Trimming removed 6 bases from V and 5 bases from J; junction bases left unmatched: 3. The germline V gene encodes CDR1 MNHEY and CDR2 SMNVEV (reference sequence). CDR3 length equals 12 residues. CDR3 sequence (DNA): TGTGCCAGCAGCTACAGGGGTTATGGCTACACCTTC. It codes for CASSYRGYGYTF.

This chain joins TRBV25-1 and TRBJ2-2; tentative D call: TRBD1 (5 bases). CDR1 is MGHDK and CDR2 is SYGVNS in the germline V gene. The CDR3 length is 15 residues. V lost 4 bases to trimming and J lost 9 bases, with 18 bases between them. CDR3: CASSGRTQGIRELFF. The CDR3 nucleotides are TGTGCCAGCAGTGGACGCACCCAGGGTATCCGGGAGCTGTTTTTT.

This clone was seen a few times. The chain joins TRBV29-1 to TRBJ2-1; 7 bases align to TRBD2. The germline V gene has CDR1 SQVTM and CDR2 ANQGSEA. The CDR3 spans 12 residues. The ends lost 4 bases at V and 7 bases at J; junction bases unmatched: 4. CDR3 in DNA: TGCAGCGTTGGGGCGGGAGAAAATGAGCAGTTCTTC. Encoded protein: CSVGAGENEQFF.

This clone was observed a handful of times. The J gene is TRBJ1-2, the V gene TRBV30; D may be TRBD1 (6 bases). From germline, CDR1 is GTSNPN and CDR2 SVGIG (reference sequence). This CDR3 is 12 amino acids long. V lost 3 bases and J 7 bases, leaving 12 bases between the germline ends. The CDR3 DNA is TGTGCCTGGAGCCCAGGGGATACTGGCTACACCTTC. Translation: CAWSPGDTGYTF.

The CDR3 region is CASRPDRGWQPQHF. As DNA, the CDR3 is TGTGCCAGCAGACCCGACAGGGGGTGGCAGCCCCAGCATTTT. The chain combines TRBV5-8 with TRBJ1-5; 9 bases map to TRBD1. V lost 5 bases and J lost 7; bases outside the gene matches: 7. Looked up from germline, CDR1 is SGHTS and CDR2 is YDEGEE. The CDR3 runs to 14 residues. The complete variable domain, with remaining parts taken from reference TRBV5-8 and TRBJ1-5, reads EAGVTQSPTHLIKTRGQQATLRCSPISGHTSVYWYQQALGLGLQFLLWYDEGEERNRGNFPPRFSGRQFPNYSSELNVNALELEDSALYLCASRPDRGWQPQHFGDGTRLSIL.

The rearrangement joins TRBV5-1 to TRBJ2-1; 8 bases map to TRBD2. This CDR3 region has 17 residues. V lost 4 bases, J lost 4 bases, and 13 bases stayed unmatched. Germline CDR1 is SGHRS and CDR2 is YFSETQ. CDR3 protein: CASSPEPGLGGYNEQFF. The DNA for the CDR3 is TGCGCCAGCAGCCCGGAACCGGGACTAGGAGGGTACAATGAGCAGTTCTTC.

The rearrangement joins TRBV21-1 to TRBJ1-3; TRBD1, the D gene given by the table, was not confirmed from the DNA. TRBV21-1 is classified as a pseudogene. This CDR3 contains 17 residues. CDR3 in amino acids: CASSMGQGANSGNTIYF. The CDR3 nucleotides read TGTGCCAGCAGCATGGGACAGGGGGCCAACTCTGGAAACACCATATATTTT.

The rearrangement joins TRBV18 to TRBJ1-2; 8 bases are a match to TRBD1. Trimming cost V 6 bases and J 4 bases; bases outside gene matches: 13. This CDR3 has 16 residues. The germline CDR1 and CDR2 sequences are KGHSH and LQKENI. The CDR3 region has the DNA TGTGCCAGCTCTCCTACCTCGGACAGGGTGTCCTATGGCTACACCTTC. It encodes CASSPTSDRVSYGYTF.

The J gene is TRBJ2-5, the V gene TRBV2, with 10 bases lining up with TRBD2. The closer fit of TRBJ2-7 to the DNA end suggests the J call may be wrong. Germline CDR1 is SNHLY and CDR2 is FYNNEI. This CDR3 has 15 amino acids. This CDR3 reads CATTTPSGGKYEQYF. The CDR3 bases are TGTGCCACAACTACTCCTAGCGGGGGAAAATACGAGCAGTACTTC.

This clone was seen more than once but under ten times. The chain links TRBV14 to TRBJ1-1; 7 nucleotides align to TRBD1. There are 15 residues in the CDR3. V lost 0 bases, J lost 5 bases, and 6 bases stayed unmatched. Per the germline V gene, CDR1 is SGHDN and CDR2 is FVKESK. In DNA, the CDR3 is TGTGCCAGCAGCCAAGATGCAGGGGGTTATACTGAAGCTTTCTTT. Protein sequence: CASSQDAGGYTEAFF.

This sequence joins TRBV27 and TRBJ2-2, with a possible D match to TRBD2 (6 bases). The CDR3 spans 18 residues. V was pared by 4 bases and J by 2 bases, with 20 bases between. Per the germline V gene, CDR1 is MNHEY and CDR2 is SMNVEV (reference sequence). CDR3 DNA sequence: TGTGCCAGCAGTTCACCCTACCCTGGGGGAGGAAACACCGGGGAGCTGTTTTTT. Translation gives CASSSPYPGGGNTGELFF.

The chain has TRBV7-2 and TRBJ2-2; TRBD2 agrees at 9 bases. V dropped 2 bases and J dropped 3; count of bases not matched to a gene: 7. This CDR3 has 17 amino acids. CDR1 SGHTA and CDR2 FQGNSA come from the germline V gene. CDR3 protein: CASSLTRLAAYTGELFF. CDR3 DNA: TGTGCCAGCAGCTTAACCAGACTAGCGGCCTACACCGGGGAGCTGTTTTTT.

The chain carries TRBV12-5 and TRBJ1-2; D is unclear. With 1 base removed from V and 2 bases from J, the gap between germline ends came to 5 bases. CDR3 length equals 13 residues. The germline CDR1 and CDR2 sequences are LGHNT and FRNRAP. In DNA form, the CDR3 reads TGTGCTAGTGGTTTGGGACTAAACTATGGCTACACCTTC. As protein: CASGLGLNYGYTF.

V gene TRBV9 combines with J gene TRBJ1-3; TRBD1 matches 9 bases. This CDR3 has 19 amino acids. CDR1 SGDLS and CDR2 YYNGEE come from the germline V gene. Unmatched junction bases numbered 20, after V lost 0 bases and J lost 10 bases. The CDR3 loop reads CASSVDLVDRGGEDETIYF. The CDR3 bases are TGTGCCAGCAGCGTAGACTTAGTGGACAGGGGAGGTGAAGACGAGACCATATATTTT.

CDR3 DNA sequence: TGTGCCAGCAGGGGGGGGCCCCTTAGCAATCAGCCCCAGCATTTT. Amino acids: CASRGGPLSNQPQHF. The chain has TRBV27 and TRBJ1-5; perhaps TRBD1 as D (6 bases). Germline V gene lookup returns CDR1 MNHEY and CDR2 SMNVEV (reference sequence). The CDR3 totals 15 residues. V shed 6 bases and J shed 0 bases, with 12 bases lying between them.

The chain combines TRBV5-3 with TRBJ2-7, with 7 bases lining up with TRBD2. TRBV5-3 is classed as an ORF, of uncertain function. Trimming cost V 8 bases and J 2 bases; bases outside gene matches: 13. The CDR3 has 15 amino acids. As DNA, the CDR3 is TGTGCCAGCAGCCAAGATCTAGCGGAAGCCTACGAGCAGTACTTC. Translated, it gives CASSQDLAEAYEQYF.

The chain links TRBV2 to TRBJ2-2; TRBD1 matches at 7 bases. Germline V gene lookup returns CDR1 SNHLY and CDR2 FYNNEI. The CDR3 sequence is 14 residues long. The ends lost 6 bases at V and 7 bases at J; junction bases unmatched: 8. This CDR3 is CASSVTGSFGELFF. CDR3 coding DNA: TGTGCCAGCAGCGTGACAGGGTCCTTCGGGGAGCTGTTTTTT. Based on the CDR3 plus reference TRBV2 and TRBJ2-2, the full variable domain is EPEVTQTPSHQVTQMGQEVILRCVPISNHLYFYWYRQILGQKVEFLVSFYNNEISEKSEIFDDQFSVERPDGSNFTLKIRSTKLEDSAMYFCASSVTGSFGELFFGEGSRLTVL.

CDR3 sequence (DNA): TGTGCCAGCAACAGCAGGGCCATATCCACAGATACGCAGTATTTT. This encodes CASNSRAISTDTQYF. J is TRBJ2-3 and V is TRBV9, with D maybe TRBD1 (5 bases). The CDR3 is 15 amino acids. Germline CDR1 SGDLS, CDR2 YYNGEE. V lost 6 bases, J lost 2 bases, and 16 bases lay in between.

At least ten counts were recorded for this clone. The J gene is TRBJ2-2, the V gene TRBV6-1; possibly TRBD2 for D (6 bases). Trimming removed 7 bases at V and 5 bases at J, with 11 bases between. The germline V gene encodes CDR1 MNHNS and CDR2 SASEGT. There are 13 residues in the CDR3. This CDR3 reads CASTPGETGELFF. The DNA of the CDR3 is TGTGCCAGCACCCCGGGGGAGACCGGGGAGCTGTTTTTT.

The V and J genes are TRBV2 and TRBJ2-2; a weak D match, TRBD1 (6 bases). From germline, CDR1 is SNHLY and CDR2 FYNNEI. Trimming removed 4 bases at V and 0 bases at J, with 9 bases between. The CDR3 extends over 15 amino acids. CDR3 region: CASSGTESNTGELFF. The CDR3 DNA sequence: TGTGCCAGCAGTGGGACAGAATCGAACACCGGGGAGCTGTTTTTT.

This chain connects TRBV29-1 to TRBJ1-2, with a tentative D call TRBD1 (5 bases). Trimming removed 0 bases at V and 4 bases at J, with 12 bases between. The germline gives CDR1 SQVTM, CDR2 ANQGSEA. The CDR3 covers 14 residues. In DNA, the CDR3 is TGCAGCGTTGAAGATCTCGCAGGGCGCTATGGCTACACCTTC. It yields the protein CSVEDLAGRYGYTF.

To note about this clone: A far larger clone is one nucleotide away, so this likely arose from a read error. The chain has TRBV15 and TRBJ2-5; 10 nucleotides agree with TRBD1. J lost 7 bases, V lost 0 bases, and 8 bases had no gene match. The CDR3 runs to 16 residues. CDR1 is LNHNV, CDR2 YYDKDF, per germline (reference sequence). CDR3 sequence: CATSRENGTGAGTQYF. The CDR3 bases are TGTGCCACCAGCAGAGAAAACGGGACAGGGGCTGGGACCCAGTACTTC.

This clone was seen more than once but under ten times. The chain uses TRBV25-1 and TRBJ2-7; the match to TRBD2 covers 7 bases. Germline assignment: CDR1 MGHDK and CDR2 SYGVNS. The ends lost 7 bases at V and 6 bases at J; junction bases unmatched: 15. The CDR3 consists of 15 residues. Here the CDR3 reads CASTGSRGGGGEQYF. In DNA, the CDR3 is TGTGCCAGCACCGGAAGTCGCGGGGGTGGGGGCGAGCAGTACTTC.

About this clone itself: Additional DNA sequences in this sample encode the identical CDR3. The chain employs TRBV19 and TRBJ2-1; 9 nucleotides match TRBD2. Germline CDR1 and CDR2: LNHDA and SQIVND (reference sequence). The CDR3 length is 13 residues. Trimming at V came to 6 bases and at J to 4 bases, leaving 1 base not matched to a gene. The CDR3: CASRLAGYNEQFF. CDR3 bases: TGTGCCAGTAGACTAGCGGGTTACAATGAGCAGTTCTTC.

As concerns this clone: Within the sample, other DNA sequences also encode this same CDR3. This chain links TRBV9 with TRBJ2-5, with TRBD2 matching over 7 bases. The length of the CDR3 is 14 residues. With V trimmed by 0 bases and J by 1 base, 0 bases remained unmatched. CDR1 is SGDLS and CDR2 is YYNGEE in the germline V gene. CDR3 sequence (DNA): TGTGCCAGCAGCGTAGGCGGGAGCCAAGAGACCCAGTACTTC. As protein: CASSVGGSQETQYF.

Here the CDR3 DNA reads TGTGCCAGCAGCTTAGATCGTCGGACAGGGAGTGATGAAAAACTGTTTTTT. Translating it yields CASSLDRRTGSDEKLFF. V and J are TRBV11-2 and TRBJ1-4, with 8 bases matching TRBD1. The CDR3 is 17 amino acids. Germline V lookup: CDR1 SGHAT, CDR2 FQNNGV. Trimming at V came to 0 bases and at J to 6 bases, leaving 9 bases not matched to a gene.